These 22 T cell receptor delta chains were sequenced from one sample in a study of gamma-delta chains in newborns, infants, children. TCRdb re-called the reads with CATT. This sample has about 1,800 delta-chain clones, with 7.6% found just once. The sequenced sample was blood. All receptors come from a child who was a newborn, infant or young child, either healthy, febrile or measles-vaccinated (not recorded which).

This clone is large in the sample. The CDR3 region is CALGGKLWGIPTDKLIF. CDR3 sequence (DNA): TGTGCTCTTGGGGGAAAGTTGTGGGGGATACCCACCGATAAACTCATCTTT. V gene TRDV1 combines with J gene TRDJ1, with 10 bases identical to TRDD3. This CDR3 comprises 17 residues. Germline CDR1 TSWWSYY, CDR2 QGS. The V and J ends lost 4 bases and 1 base, in that order; junction bases with no gene match: 9.

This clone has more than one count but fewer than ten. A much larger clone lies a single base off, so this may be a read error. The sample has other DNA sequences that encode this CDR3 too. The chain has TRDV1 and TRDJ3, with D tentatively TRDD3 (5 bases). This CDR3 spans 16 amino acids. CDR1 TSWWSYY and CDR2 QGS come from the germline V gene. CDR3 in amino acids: CALGEPEGRDTRQMFF. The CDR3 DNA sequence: TGTGCCCTTGGGGAACCCGAGGGCCGGGACACCCGACAGATGTTTTTC.

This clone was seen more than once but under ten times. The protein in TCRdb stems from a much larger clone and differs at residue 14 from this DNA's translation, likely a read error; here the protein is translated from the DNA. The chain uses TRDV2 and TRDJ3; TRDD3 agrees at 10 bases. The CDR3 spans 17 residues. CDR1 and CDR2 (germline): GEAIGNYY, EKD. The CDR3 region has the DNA TGTGCCTGTGACACCTGGGGGATACCCTGGGACACCCGACTGATGTTTTTC. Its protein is CACDTWGIPWDTRLMFF.

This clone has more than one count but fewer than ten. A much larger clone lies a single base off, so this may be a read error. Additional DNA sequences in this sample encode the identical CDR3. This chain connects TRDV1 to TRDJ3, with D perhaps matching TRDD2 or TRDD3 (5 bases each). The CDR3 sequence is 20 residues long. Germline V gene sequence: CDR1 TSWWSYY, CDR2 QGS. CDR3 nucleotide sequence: TGTGCCCTTGGGGACGGGCATCCCTTCAGTGGTCCCTGGGACACCCGACAGATGTTTTTC. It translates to CALGDGHPFSGPWDTRQMFF.

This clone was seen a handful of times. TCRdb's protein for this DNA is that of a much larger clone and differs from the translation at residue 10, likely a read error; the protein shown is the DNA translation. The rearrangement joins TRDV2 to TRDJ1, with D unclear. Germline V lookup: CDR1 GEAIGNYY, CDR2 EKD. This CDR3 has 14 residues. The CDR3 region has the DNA TGTGCCTGTGACACCCCTCTCAACACCGAAAAACTCATCTTT. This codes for CACDTPLNTEKLIF.

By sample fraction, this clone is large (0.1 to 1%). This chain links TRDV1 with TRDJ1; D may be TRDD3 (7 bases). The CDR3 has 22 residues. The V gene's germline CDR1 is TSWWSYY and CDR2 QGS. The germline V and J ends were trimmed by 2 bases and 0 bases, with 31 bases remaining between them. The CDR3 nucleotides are TGTGCTCTTGGGGAAAGATCCTACCCTAACACGCGACTGGGGACCGACACCGATAAACTCATCTTT. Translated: CALGERSYPNTRLGTDTDKLIF.

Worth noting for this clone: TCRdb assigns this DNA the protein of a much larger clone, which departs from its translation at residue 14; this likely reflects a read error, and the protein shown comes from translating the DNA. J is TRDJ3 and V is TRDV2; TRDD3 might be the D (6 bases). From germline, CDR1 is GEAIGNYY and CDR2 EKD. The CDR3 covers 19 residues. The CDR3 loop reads CACDTLGIKGSWDARQMFF. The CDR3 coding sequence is TGTGCCTGTGACACGCTGGGGATTAAAGGCTCCTGGGACGCCCGACAGATGTTTTTC.

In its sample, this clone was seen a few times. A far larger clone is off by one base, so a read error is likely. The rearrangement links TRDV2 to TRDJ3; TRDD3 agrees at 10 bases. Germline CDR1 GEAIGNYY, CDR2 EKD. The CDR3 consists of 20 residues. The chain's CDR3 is CACDTVLGDASSWYTRQMFF. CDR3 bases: TGTGCCTGTGACACCGTACTGGGGGATGCAAGCTCCTGGTACACCCGACAGATGTTTTTC.

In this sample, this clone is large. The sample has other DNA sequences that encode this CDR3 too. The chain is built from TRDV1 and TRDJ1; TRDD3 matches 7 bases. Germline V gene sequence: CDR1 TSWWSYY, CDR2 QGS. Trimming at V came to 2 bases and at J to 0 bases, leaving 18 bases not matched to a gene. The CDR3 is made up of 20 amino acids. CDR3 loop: CALGEDWSMLGGDNTDKLIF. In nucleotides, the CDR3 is TGTGCTCTTGGGGAAGACTGGAGTATGCTTGGGGGAGACAACACCGATAAACTCATCTTT.

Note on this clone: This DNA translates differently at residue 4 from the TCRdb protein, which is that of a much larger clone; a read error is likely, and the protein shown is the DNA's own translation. CDR3 bases: TGTGCCTGTTACCCTGTACTGGGGGCCGTCTCCTGGGACACCCGACAGATGTTTTTC. It codes for CACYPVLGAVSWDTRQMFF. The chain links TRDV2 to TRDJ3, with TRDD3 matching 8 bases. CDR1 and CDR2 from the germline V gene are GEAIGNYY and EKD. The junction had 12 bases not matched to a gene; V was cut back by 6 bases and J by 0 bases. The CDR3 is 19 residues long.

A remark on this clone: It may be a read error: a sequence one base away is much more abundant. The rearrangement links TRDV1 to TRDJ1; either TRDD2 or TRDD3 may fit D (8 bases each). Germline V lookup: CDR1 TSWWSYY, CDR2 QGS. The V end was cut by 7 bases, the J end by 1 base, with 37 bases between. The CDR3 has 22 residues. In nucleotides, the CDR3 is TGTGCTCTTGCTCCTAATTTGCTTCCTACATTGGGGGATGCGAGGGGCACCGATAAACTCATCTTT. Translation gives CALAPNLLPTLGDARGTDKLIF.

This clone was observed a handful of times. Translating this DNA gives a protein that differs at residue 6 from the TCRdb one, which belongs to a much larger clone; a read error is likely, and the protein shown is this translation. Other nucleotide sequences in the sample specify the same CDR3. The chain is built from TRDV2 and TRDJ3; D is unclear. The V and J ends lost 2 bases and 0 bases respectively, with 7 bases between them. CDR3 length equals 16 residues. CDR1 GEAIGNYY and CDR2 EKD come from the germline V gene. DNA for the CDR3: TGTGCCTGTGACAACCTTAGCTCCTGGGACACCCGACAGATGTTTTTC. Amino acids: CACDNLSSWDTRQMFF.

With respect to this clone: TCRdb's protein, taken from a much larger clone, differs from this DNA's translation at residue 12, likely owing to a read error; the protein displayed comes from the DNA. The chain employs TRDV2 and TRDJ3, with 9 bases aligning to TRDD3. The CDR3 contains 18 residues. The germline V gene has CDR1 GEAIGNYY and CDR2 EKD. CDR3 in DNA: TGTGCCTGTGACACCGTACTGGGGGACGCCTGGTACACCCGACAGATGTTTTTC. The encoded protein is CACDTVLGDAWYTRQMFF.

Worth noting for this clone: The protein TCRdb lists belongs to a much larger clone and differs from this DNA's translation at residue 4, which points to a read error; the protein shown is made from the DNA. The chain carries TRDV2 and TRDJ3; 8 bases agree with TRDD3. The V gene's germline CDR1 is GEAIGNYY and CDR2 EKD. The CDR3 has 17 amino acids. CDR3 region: CACGTGGYSWDTRQMFF. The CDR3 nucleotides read TGTGCCTGTGGCACCGGGGGATACTCCTGGGACACCCGACAGATGTTTTTC.

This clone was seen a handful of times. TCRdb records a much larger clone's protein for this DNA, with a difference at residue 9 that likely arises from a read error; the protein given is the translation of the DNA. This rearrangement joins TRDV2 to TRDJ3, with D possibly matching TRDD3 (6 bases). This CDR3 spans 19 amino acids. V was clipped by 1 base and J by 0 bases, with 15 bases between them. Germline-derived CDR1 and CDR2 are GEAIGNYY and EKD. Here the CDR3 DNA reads TGTGCCTGTGACACGCTGGGGATTAGAGGCTCCTGGGACACCCGACAGATGTTTTTC. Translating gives CACDTLGIRGSWDTRQMFF.

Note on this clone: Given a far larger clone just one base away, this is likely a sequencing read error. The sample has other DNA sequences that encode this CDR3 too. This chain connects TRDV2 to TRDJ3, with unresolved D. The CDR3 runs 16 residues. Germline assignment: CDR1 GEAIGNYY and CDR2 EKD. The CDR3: CACDNFSSWDTRQMFF. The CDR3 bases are TGTGCCTGCGACAACTTTAGCTCCTGGGACACCCGACAGATGTTTTTC.

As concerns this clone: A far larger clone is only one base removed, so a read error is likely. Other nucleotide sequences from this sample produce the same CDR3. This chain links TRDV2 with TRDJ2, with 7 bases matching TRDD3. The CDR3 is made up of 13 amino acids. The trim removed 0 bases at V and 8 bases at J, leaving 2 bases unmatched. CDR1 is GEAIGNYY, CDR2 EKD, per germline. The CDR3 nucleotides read TGTGCCTGTGACACCTGGGGGACCGCACAACTCTTCTTT. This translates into CACDTWGTAQLFF.

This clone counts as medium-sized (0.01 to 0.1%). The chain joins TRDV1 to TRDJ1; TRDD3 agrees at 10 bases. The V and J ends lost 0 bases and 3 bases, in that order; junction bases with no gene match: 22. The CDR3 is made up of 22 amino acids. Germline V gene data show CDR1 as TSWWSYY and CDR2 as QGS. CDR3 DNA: TGTGCTCTTGGGGAACTTTCAGACTTCCTACGTACTGGGGGATGGATTTCCGATAAACTCATCTTT. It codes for CALGELSDFLRTGGWISDKLIF.

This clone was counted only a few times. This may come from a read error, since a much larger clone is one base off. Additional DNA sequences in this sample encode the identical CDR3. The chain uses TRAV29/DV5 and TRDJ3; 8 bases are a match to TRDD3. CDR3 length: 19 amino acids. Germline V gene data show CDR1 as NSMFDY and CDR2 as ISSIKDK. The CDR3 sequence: CAASHWGASSSGDTRQMFF. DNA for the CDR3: TGTGCAGCAAGCCACTGGGGGGCCTCGTCCTCCGGGGACACCCGACAGATGTTTTTC.

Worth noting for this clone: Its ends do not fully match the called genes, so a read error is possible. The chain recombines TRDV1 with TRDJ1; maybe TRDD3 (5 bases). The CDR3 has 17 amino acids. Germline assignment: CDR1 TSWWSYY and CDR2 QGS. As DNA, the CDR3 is TGTGCTCGTGGGGAAAGTTCGACGCTTAAGGGTTCCGATAAACTCATCTTT. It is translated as CARGESSTLKGSDKLIF.

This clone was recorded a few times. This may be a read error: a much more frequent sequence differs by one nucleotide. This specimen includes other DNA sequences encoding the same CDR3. The CDR3 DNA is TGTGCTCTTGGGGAATCGAATTTTCTCAACACCCGTTCCCCGTCGGCATTGGTGGTTCCCCGTGTCACTGGGGGAAGCACTGATAAACTCATCTTT. This sequence encodes CALGESNFLNTRSPSALVVPRVTGGSTDKLIF. The rearrangement links TRDV1 to TRDJ1; 9 bases map to TRDD3. The CDR3 covers 32 residues. V trimming: 2 bases; J trimming: 5 bases; junction bases outside the gene matches: 57. Germline CDR1 and CDR2: TSWWSYY and QGS.

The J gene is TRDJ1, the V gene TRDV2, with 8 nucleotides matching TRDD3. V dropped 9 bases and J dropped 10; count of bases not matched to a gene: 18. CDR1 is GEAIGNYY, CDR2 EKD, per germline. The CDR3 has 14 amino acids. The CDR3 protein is CAILGAPYTYTLIF. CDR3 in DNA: TGTGCCATACTGGGGGCTCCGTACACCTATACACTCATCTTT.